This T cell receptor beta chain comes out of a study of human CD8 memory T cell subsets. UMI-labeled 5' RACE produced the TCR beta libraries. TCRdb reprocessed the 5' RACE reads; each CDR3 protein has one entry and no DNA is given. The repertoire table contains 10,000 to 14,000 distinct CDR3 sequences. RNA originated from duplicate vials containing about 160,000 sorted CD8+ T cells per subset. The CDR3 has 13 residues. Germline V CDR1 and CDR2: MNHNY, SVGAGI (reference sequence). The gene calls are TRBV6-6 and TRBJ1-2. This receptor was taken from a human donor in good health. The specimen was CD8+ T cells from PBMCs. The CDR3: CASSYQLDYGYTF.